The entry below describes one TCR beta chain. These data come from a study of blood T cell repertoires in COVID-19. The data were produced by immunoSEQ multiplex PCR, yet TCRdb's version contains in-frame clones alone and is incomplete. This sample yields approximately 100,000 clones, of which 85% are seen a single time; 35% to 45% belongs to the top ten. Trimming stripped 4 bases from V and 8 bases from J, with 18 bases between. The CDR3 covers 14 residues. CDR1 SGHRS and CDR2 YFSETQ come from the germline V gene. What was sequenced was peripheral blood. The receptor was isolated from an elderly man with acute or convalescent COVID-19. The chain recombines TRBV5-1 with TRBJ1-2, with D unresolved. The CDR3 is CASSPTPPDGGYTF. Written as DNA, the CDR3 is TGCGCCAGCAGCCCGACTCCTCCCGATGGGGGCTACACCTTC.